This T cell receptor (beta chain) was captured in a study of blood T cells in healthy people across ages. This clonotype has just a few counts. Its specificity is not known. A second PCR of 7 to 11 cycles used a sample-barcoded 5' primer and a J-beta primer mix. TCRdb independently ran MiXCR on the 5' RACE reads; one entry per CDR3 protein. The sample yields 800,000 to 1,300,000 distinct CDR3 sequences, approximately 26% seen once. Points from the study as a whole: Considered underestimates were the diversity estimates obtained from one million T cells.

This CDR3 has 14 residues. Germline CDR1 reads LNHNV; CDR2 reads YYDKDF (reference sequence). V lost 0 bases, J lost 8 bases, and 13 bases lay in between. The same sample was also used in a study of T cells of mothers and their children.

The chain carries TRBV15 and TRBJ1-2; TRBD1 is a possible D gene (5 bases). The TCR sequence derives from a girl aged 2 to 10 in good health. Sequenced: blood. The CDR3 bases are TGTGCCACCAGCAGAGATCGGGGCAGGATCGGCTACACCTTC. Translated: CATSRDRGRIGYTF. Filled out from reference TRBV15 and TRBJ1-2, the complete variable domain reads DAMVIQNPRYQVTQFGKPVTLSCSQTLNHNVMYWYQQKSSQAPKLLFHYYDKDFNNEADTPDNFQSRRPNTSFCFLDIRSPGLGDTAMYLCATSRDRGRIGYTFGSGTRLTVV.